This TCR beta chain appears in the sequencing data of a study of T-cell reconstitution after alpha-beta-depleted transplantation in children. This CDR3 comprises 14 residues. V was pared by 7 bases and J by 3 bases, with 15 bases between. This clonotype was seen a handful of times. Antigen specificity is unknown. Unique molecular identifiers tagged the TCRbeta library. TCRdb re-analysed the PCR reads in MiXCR, keeping a single row per CDR3 protein. The sample records about 580,000 distinct CDR3 sequences, around 23% being singletons. Overall study findings and caveats: Elevated TCRbeta diversity at day 60 was traced, in some patients, to surviving recipient T cells and thymic progenitors. A year had passed since transplant, and T-cell counts and diversity by then came mostly from newly produced T cells. Several hundred expanded graft clones reportedly supplied alpha-beta T cells about two months after transplant.

This specimen was PBMCs, mostly from graft donor cells, taken 360 days after TCRalphabeta/CD19-depleted stem cell transplant. The sequence came from a boy younger than two who had a stem cell transplant for acute myeloid leukemia, so the T cells may come from the graft donor. This rearrangement joins TRBV12-3 or TRBV12-4 to TRBJ2-5; D might be TRBD1 (5 bases). The CDR3 spells CASTQEGDKETQYF. CDR3 nucleotides: TGTGCCAGCACTCAAGAAGGGGATAAAGAGACCCAGTACTTC.